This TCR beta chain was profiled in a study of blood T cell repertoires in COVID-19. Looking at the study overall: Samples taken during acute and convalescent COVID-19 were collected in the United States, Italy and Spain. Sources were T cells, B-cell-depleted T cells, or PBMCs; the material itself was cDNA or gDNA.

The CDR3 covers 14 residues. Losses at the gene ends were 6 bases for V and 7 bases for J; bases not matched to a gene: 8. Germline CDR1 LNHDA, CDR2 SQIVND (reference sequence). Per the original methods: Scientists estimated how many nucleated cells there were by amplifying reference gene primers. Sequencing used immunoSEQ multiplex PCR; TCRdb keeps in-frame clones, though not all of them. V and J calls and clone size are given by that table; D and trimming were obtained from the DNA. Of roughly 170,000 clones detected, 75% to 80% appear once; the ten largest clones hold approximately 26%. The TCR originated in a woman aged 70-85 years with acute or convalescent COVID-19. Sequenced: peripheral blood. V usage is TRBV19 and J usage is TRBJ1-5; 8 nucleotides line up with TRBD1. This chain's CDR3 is CASSKGQVGQPQHF. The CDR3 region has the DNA TGTGCCAGTAGCAAGGGACAGGTGGGCCAGCCCCAGCATTTT.